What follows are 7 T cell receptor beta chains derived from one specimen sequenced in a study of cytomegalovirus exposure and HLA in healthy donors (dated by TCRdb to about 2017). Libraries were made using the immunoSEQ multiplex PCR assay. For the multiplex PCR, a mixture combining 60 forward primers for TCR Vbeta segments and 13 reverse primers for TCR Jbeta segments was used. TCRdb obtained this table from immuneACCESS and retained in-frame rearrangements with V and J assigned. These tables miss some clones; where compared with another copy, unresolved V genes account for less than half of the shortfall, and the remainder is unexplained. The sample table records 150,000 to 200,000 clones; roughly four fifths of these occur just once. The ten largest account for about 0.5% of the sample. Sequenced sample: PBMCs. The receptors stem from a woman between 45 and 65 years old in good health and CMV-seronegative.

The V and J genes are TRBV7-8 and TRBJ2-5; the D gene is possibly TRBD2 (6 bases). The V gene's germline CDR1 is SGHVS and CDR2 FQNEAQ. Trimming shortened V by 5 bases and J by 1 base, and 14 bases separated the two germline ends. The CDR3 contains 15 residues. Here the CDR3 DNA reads TGTGCCAGCAGCGCCCTTGAGCGGGTCCAAGAGACCCAGTACTTC. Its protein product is CASSALERVQETQYF.

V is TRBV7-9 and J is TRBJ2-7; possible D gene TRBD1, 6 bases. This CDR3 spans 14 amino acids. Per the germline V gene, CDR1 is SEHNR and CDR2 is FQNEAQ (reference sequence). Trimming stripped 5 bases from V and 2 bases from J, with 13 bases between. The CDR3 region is CASSLRDRPYEQYF. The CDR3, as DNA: TGTGCCAGCAGCCTACGAGACAGGCCCTACGAGCAGTACTTC.

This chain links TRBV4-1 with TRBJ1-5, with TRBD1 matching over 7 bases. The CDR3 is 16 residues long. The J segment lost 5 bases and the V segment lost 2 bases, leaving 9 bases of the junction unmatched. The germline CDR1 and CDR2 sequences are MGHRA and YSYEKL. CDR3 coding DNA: TGCGCCAGCAGCCAAAACCGACAGGGCTCCGATCAGCCCCAGCATTTT. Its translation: CASSQNRQGSDQPQHF.

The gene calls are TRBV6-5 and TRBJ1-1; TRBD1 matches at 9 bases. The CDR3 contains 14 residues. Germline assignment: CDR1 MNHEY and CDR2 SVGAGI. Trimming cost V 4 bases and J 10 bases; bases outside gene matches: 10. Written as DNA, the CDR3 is TGTGCCAGCAGTTTACACAGGGGGCCAAGCCGAGCTTTCTTT. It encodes CASSLHRGPSRAFF.

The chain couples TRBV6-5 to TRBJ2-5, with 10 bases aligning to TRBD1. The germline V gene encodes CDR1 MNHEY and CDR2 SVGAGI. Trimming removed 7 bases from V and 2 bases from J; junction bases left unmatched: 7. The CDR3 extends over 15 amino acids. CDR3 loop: CASTIGGQGQETQYF. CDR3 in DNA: TGTGCCAGCACCATCGGGGGACAGGGGCAAGAGACCCAGTACTTC.

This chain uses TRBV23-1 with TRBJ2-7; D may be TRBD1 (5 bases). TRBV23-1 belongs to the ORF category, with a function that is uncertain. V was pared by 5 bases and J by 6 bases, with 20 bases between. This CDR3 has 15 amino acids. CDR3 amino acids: CASSKTVPRMVEQYF. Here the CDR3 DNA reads TGCGCCAGCAGTAAGACAGTCCCTCGAATGGTCGAGCAGTACTTC.

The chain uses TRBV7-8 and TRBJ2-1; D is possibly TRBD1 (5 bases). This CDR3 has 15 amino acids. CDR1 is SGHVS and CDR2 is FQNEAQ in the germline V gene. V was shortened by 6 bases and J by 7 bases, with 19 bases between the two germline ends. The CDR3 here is CASRKRTQNQNEQFF. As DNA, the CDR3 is TGTGCCAGCAGAAAAAGGACACAAAACCAAAATGAGCAGTTCTTC.